One sample yielded the 23 T cell receptor beta chains listed below, sequenced in a study of T cell responses to AZD1222 COVID-19 vaccine. Only in-frame clones appear in the TCRdb table, and some are missing; sequencing was by immunoSEQ multiplex PCR. Of some 150,000 clones listed, roughly 90% are singletons. This material consisted of peripheral blood, taken 28 days after the second AZD1222 dose. These receptors were obtained from an adult who received the AZD1222 COVID-19 vaccine.

This chain joins TRBV6-5 and TRBJ1-5; 7 positions agree with TRBD1. The CDR3 consists of 13 residues. J gave up 7 bases and V 2 bases, and 2 bases lay outside the gene matches. Germline V gene data show CDR1 as MNHEY and CDR2 as SVGAGI. Here the CDR3 reads CASSYNRGQPQHF. The DNA for the CDR3 is TGTGCCAGCAGTTACAACAGGGGACAGCCCCAGCATTTT.

This chain joins TRBV6-5 and TRBJ1-6, with TRBD1 as a possible D gene (6 bases). Germline values: CDR1 MNHEY, CDR2 SVGAGI. V was clipped by 0 bases and J by 7 bases, with 13 bases between them. This CDR3 is built from 16 residues. The CDR3 loop reads CASSYSIGQWNSPLHF. The CDR3 bases are TGTGCCAGCAGTTACTCGATAGGACAGTGGAATTCACCCCTCCACTTT.

This chain joins TRBV11-2 and TRBJ2-7; D gene ambiguous. Trimming shortened V by 1 base and J by 0 bases, and 7 bases separated the two germline ends. This CDR3 has 14 residues. CDR1 SGHAT and CDR2 FQNNGV come from the germline V gene. CDR3 nucleotide sequence: TGTGCCAGCAGCTTAGGGTTCCTCTCCTACGAGCAGTACTTC. Translating it yields CASSLGFLSYEQYF. The whole variable domain, filled in from reference TRBV11-2 and TRBJ2-7, reads EAGVAQSPRYKIIEKRQSVAFWCNPISGHATLYWYQQILGQGPKLLIQFQNNGVVDDSQLPKDRFSAERLKGVDSTLKIQPAKLEDSAVYLCASSLGFLSYEQYFGPGTRLTVT.

CDR3 sequence (DNA): TGTGCCAGTAGTCCCGGGGGGGTAGCTCCAGGACGGACTGAAGCTTTCTTT. Translating it yields CASSPGGVAPGRTEAFF. The chain links TRBV19 to TRBJ1-1, with D possibly matching TRBD1 (5 bases). This CDR3 is built from 17 residues. Germline V gene data show CDR1 as LNHDA and CDR2 as SQIVND (reference sequence). V was pared by 5 bases and J by 5 bases, with 24 bases between.

V gene TRBV5-1 combines with J gene TRBJ2-7; no reliable D call. Looked up from germline, CDR1 is SGHRS and CDR2 is YFSETQ. The germline V and J ends were trimmed by 7 bases and 1 base, with 15 bases remaining between them. The CDR3 runs to 14 residues. The CDR3 region is CASGFSTDSYEQYF. Written as DNA, the CDR3 is TGCGCCAGCGGGTTTTCGACGGATTCCTACGAGCAGTACTTC.

V is TRBV6-5 and J is TRBJ1-1, with 7 bases aligning to TRBD1. This CDR3 has 15 residues. V was clipped by 5 bases and J by 4 bases; unmatched bases: 10. Germline loops: CDR1 MNHEY, CDR2 SVGAGI. As DNA, the CDR3 is TGTGCCAGCAGTCCTCCTCTAGCAGGGGGCACTGAAGCTTTCTTT. It yields the protein CASSPPLAGGTEAFF.

V gene TRBV12-5 combines with J gene TRBJ1-4, with a weak D call TRBD1 (6 bases). Germline values: CDR1 LGHNT, CDR2 FRNRAP. Deletions cut 6 bases from V and 5 bases from J, with 13 bases between. The CDR3 has 14 amino acids. The CDR3 DNA reads TGTGCTAGTGGCGCAGGGGAAAGGAATGAAAAACTGTTTTTT. Its translation: CASGAGERNEKLFF.

The chain recombines TRBV28 with TRBJ2-7; D is unclear. The CDR3 runs 12 residues. CDR1 and CDR2 from the germline V gene are MDHEN and SYDVKM. Trimming shortened V by 7 bases and J by 9 bases, and 16 bases separated the two germline ends. The CDR3 DNA is TGTGCCAGCACCAAGGAGTTTCTAGGGCAGTACTTC. It encodes CASTKEFLGQYF. Full variable domain (remainder filled in from reference TRBV28 and TRBJ2-7): DVKVTQSSRYLVKRTGEKVFLECVQDMDHENMFWYRQDPGLGLRLIYFSYDVKMKEKGDIPEGYSVSREKKERFSLILESASTNQTSMYLCASTKEFLGQYFGPGTRLTVT.

The V gene is TRBV29-1, the J gene TRBJ1-2; 12 nucleotides line up with TRBD1. Germline values: CDR1 SQVTM, CDR2 ANQGSEA. This CDR3 is built from 14 residues. After removal of 8 bases from V and 2 bases from J, the junction contained 6 bases not matched to a gene. The CDR3 DNA reads as TGCAGCAGTACAGGGACAGGGGGCAACTATGGCTACACCTTC. This encodes CSSTGTGGNYGYTF.

The rearrangement uses TRBV28 and TRBJ2-1; 8 bases match TRBD2. The CDR3 is 15 residues long. The V gene end was trimmed by 4 bases and the J gene end by 4 bases; junction bases not matched to a gene: 6. The germline gives CDR1 MDHEN, CDR2 SYDVKM. Written as DNA, the CDR3 is TGTGCCAGCAGTTCCCCCCCGGGGGGGTACAATGAGCAGTTCTTC. Encoded protein: CASSSPPGGYNEQFF.

This chain links TRBV25-1 with TRBJ2-2; tentative D call: TRBD1 (6 bases). Trimming left V 0 bases short and J 12 bases short, with 11 bases between. CDR3 length equals 13 residues. Per germline, CDR1 MGHDK and CDR2 SYGVNS. The CDR3 spells CASSEYVGQKLFF. CDR3 bases: TGTGCCAGCAGTGAATATGTCGGACAGAAGCTGTTTTTT. Full variable domain (remainder filled in from reference TRBV25-1 and TRBJ2-2): EADIYQTPRYLVIGTGKKITLECSQTMGHDKMYWYQQDPGMELHLIHYSYGVNSTEKGDLSSESTVSRIRTEHFPLTLESARPSHTSQYLCASSEYVGQKLFFGEGSRLTVL.

The rearrangement uses TRBV19 and TRBJ1-2; 8 bases map to TRBD1. The CDR3 has 16 amino acids. J gave up 1 base and V 4 bases, and 8 bases lay outside the gene matches. Germline V gene sequence: CDR1 LNHDA, CDR2 SQIVND (reference sequence). This CDR3 reads CASSRNQGARNYGYTF. Written as DNA, the CDR3 is TGTGCCAGTAGTAGAAATCAGGGGGCGCGTAACTATGGCTACACCTTC.

The chain couples TRBV18 to TRBJ1-3; D unresolved. CDR3 length: 11 residues. CDR1 is KGHSH and CDR2 is LQKENI in the germline V gene. The V end lost 2 bases, the J end lost 11 bases, and 7 bases lay between the germline ends. CDR3 region: CASSPGFSIYF. The DNA of the CDR3 is TGTGCCAGCTCACCAGGATTTTCCATATATTTT. The full variable domain, its missing parts supplied by reference TRBV18 and TRBJ1-3, is NAGVMQNPRHLVRRRGQEARLRCSPMKGHSHVYWYRQLPEEGLKFMVYLQKENIIDESGMPKERFSAEFPKEGPSILRIQQVVRGDSAAYFCASSPGFSIYFGEGSWLTVV.

In this sample, this clone turned up a few times. This chain uses TRBV18 with TRBJ1-2, with D hard to call. Germline CDR1 KGHSH, CDR2 LQKENI. The CDR3 consists of 13 residues. V lost 3 bases and J lost 5, with 10 bases in between. Here the CDR3 DNA reads TGTGCCAGCTCACCCGGTATTGATTATGGCTACACCTTC. Its translation is CASSPGIDYGYTF.

The chain recombines TRBV27 with TRBJ1-1, with unresolved D. V lost 9 bases and J 2 bases, leaving 16 bases between the germline ends. Per the germline V gene, CDR1 is MNHEY and CDR2 is SMNVEV (reference sequence). The CDR3 loop spans 14 amino acids. CDR3 sequence: CASGHRLVNTEAFF. CDR3 sequence (DNA): TGTGCCAGTGGCCATCGGCTGGTCAACACTGAAGCTTTCTTT.

The chain is built from TRBV10-3 and TRBJ2-3, with unresolved D. V was clipped by 10 bases and J by 2 bases, with 13 bases between them. Per germline, CDR1 ENHRY and CDR2 SYGVKD. The CDR3 loop spans 13 amino acids. CDR3 sequence reads: CATTDGFTDTQYF. As DNA, the CDR3 is TGTGCCACGACGGACGGATTCACAGATACGCAGTATTTT.

V and J are TRBV19 and TRBJ2-1; D tentatively fits TRBD1 or TRBD2 (5 bases each). The V gene lost 6 bases and the J gene lost 12 bases, with 24 bases spanning the gap. This CDR3 contains 15 residues. Germline V gene lookup returns CDR1 LNHDA and CDR2 SQIVND (reference sequence). The CDR3 here is CASRAVGEGRVRQFF. Here the CDR3 DNA reads TGTGCCAGTAGGGCGGTGGGTGAGGGACGAGTTCGGCAGTTCTTC.

The V gene is TRBV11-2, the J gene TRBJ1-1; 8 positions match TRBD1. Germline V gives CDR1 SGHAT, CDR2 FQNNGV. The CDR3 sequence is 12 residues long. After removal of 5 bases from V and 7 bases from J, the junction contained 3 bases not matched to a gene. The CDR3 nucleotides are TGTGCCAGCAGCCGGGACAGGTTTGAAGCTTTCTTT. It specifies CASSRDRFEAFF.

The CDR3 reads CASSFALETQYF. DNA of the CDR3: TGCGCCAGCAGCTTCGCCCTAGAGACCCAGTACTTC. The chain has TRBV5-1 and TRBJ2-5; the D is unclear. The V end was cut by 2 bases, the J end by 4 bases, with 6 bases between. The CDR3 covers 12 residues. Germline lookup yields CDR1 SGHRS and CDR2 YFSETQ.

The chain employs TRBV16 and TRBJ1-2, with a possible D match to TRBD1 (5 bases). This CDR3 has 11 amino acids. The germline V gene encodes CDR1 KGHSY and CDR2 FQNENV. Trimming took off 1 base at V and 9 bases at J, with 6 bases between the two ends. CDR3 sequence (DNA): TGTGCCAGCAGCCAATACAGGAGCTACACCTTC. Amino acid sequence: CASSQYRSYTF.

J is TRBJ1-6 and V is TRBV28; no clear D gene. V lost 2 bases, J lost 10 bases, and 3 bases lay in between. Germline CDR1 reads MDHEN; CDR2 reads SYDVKM. The CDR3 totals 11 residues. For the CDR3, the DNA is TGTGCCAGCAGTTTAAGGTCACCCCTCCACTTT. Amino acid sequence: CASSLRSPLHF.

This chain connects TRBV9 to TRBJ1-3; D remains unclear. Germline V gene lookup returns CDR1 SGDLS and CDR2 YYNGEE. The CDR3 is made up of 11 amino acids. Deletions cut 3 bases from V and 5 bases from J, with 3 bases between. The CDR3 bases are TGTGCCAGCAGCGACCGAAACACCATATATTTT. Its protein product is CASSDRNTIYF.

J is TRBJ1-6 and V is TRBV18; D not resolved. This CDR3 has 16 amino acids. The V gene lost 3 bases and the J gene lost 7 bases, with 16 bases spanning the gap. Germline CDR1 reads KGHSH; CDR2 reads LQKENI. CDR3 loop: CASSPQRAGGNSPLHF. For the CDR3, the DNA is TGTGCCAGCTCACCCCAGAGGGCAGGTGGGAATTCACCCCTCCACTTT. The whole variable domain, remainder taken from reference TRBV18 and TRBJ1-6, is NAGVMQNPRHLVRRRGQEARLRCSPMKGHSHVYWYRQLPEEGLKFMVYLQKENIIDESGMPKERFSAEFPKEGPSILRIQQVVRGDSAAYFCASSPQRAGGNSPLHFGNGTRLTVT.